What follows are 10 T cell receptor beta chains derived from one specimen sequenced in a study of cytomegalovirus exposure and HLA in healthy donors. The study ran its PCR with 60 Vbeta and 13 Jbeta primers. Profiled with immunoSEQ multiplex PCR; TCRdb holds only in-frame clones, not every one. The table shows tens of thousands of clones, with 78% occurring only once. The sample consisted of PBMCs. The origin of the receptors is a male donor in good health and CMV-seropositive.

The V call is TRBV6-5, the J call TRBJ1-4; 9 bases match TRBD1. The CDR3 has 15 amino acids. CDR1 and CDR2 (germline): MNHEY, SVGAGI. Losses at the gene ends were 6 bases for V and 3 bases for J; bases not matched to a gene: 5. The CDR3 coding sequence is TGTGCCAGCAGCCAGGGACAGGGTTCTAATGAAAAACTGTTTTTT. Its protein is CASSQGQGSNEKLFF.

The chain carries TRBV9 and TRBJ2-5, with a weak D call TRBD1 (7 bases). The germline gives CDR1 SGDLS, CDR2 YYNGEE. This CDR3 contains 15 residues. The ends were cut back, 4 bases at V and 7 bases at J, with 20 bases in the middle. The CDR3 sequence is CASSIGTDAGRTQYF. DNA for the CDR3: TGTGCCAGCAGCATCGGGACAGATGCCGGGAGGACCCAGTACTTC.

V gene TRBV6-5 combines with J gene TRBJ2-7; 12 bases map to TRBD2. CDR3 size: 15 residues. V was clipped by 6 bases and J by 2 bases; unmatched bases: 5. Germline lookup yields CDR1 MNHEY and CDR2 SVGAGI. The CDR3: CASRRTSGDTYEQYF. In DNA form, the CDR3 reads TGTGCCAGCAGACGGACTAGCGGGGACACCTACGAGCAGTACTTC.

This clone was counted only a few times. The chain carries TRBV28 and TRBJ2-5; tentatively, D is TRBD2 (7 bases). In germline, CDR1 is MDHEN, CDR2 SYDVKM. Trimming took 5 bases from V and 7 from J, leaving 20 bases between them. The length of the CDR3 is 15 residues. CDR3 sequence: CASSPRGGSGGTQYF. The DNA of the CDR3 is TGTGCCAGCAGTCCCAGGGGCGGGAGTGGAGGGACCCAGTACTTC.

This chain uses TRBV2 with TRBJ2-1; D gene uncertain. Germline-derived CDR1 and CDR2 are SNHLY and FYNNEI. The CDR3 is made up of 11 amino acids. The ends were cut back, 5 bases at V and 7 bases at J, with 6 bases in the middle. The CDR3 nucleotides read TGTGCCAGCAGTAGAGAAAATGAGCAGTTCTTC. Translated, it gives CASSRENEQFF.

This clone was recorded only once. The chain employs TRBV15 and TRBJ2-5; D gene uncertain. The CDR3 is 12 residues long. Trimming left V 0 bases short and J 5 bases short, with 4 bases between. CDR1 is LNHNV, CDR2 YYDKDF, per germline (reference sequence). The CDR3 coding sequence is TGTGCCACCAGCAGAGATCGTGAGACCCAGTACTTC. This encodes CATSRDRETQYF.

The J gene is TRBJ2-7, the V gene TRBV14; TRBD1 might be the D (6 bases). V lost 2 bases, J lost 1 base, and 12 bases lay in between. Germline V gene data show CDR1 as SGHDN and CDR2 as FVKESK. CDR3 length equals 15 residues. The CDR3 loop is CASSQFSGTSYEQYF. The CDR3 DNA follows: TGTGCCAGCAGCCAATTCTCCGGGACATCCTACGAGCAGTACTTC. Complete variable domain (other parts from reference TRBV14 and TRBJ2-7): EAGVTQFPSHSVIEKGQTVTLRCDPISGHDNLYWYRRVMGKEIKFLLHFVKESKQDESGMPNNRFLAERTGGTYSTLKVQPAELEDSGVYFCASSQFSGTSYEQYFGPGTRLTVT.

The CDR3 region is CAARQATNEKLFF. The CDR3 bases are TGTGCCGCAAGGCAGGCAACTAATGAAAAACTGTTTTTT. V gene TRBV28 combines with J gene TRBJ1-4; D is undetermined. V lost 11 bases and J lost 0, with 10 bases in between. There are 13 residues in the CDR3. Germline values: CDR1 MDHEN, CDR2 SYDVKM. Based on the CDR3 plus reference TRBV28 and TRBJ1-4, the full variable domain is DVKVTQSSRYLVKRTGEKVFLECVQDMDHENMFWYRQDPGLGLRLIYFSYDVKMKEKGDIPEGYSVSREKKERFSLILESASTNQTSMYLCAARQATNEKLFFGSGTQLSVL.

This chain links TRBV9 with TRBJ1-1; D might be TRBD1 (5 bases). Trimming took off 0 bases at V and 5 bases at J, with 11 bases between the two ends. From germline, CDR1 is SGDLS and CDR2 YYNGEE. CDR3 size: 14 residues. In DNA form, the CDR3 reads TGTGCCAGCAGCGTAGCTGCGGGGGTGACTGAAGCTTTCTTT. This translates into CASSVAAGVTEAFF.

This chain links TRBV30 with TRBJ2-3, with D possibly TRBD2 on 5 matching bases. V gave up 4 bases and J gave up 5 bases, with 7 bases separating them. This CDR3 is built from 11 residues. In germline, CDR1 is GTSNPN, CDR2 SVGIG (reference sequence). Written as DNA, the CDR3 is TGTGCCTGGAACGGGGAAGATACGCAGTATTTT. As protein: CAWNGEDTQYF.